The 32 T cell receptor beta chains reported below all come from one sample, sequenced in a study of blood T cell repertoires in COVID-19. The table came from immunoSEQ multiplex PCR; TCRdb's copy has only in-frame clones and leaves some out. Of about 22,000 clones listed, 83% are singletons. Sequencing used peripheral blood. These receptors were obtained from a man aged 65 to 85 with acute or convalescent COVID-19.

The chain recombines TRBV10-3 with TRBJ2-3; weak D call: TRBD2 (6 bases). The CDR3 has 16 residues. V was clipped by 0 bases and J by 5 bases, with 15 bases between them. Germline CDR1 ENHRY, CDR2 SYGVKD. The CDR3 loop is CAISESRLGSGDTQYF. The CDR3 DNA reads as TGTGCCATCAGTGAGTCGAGGTTAGGTAGCGGAGATACGCAGTATTTT.

J is TRBJ2-3 and V is TRBV5-8; D is uncertain. The CDR3 runs 13 residues. V dropped 3 bases and J dropped 2 bases, with 7 bases sitting between them. Germline values: CDR1 SGHTS, CDR2 YDEGEE. DNA of the CDR3: TGTGCCAGCAGCTCCCCTTTCACAGATACGCAGTATTTT. It is translated as CASSSPFTDTQYF. Full variable domain (remainder filled in from reference TRBV5-8 and TRBJ2-3): EAGVTQSPTHLIKTRGQQATLRCSPISGHTSVYWYQQALGLGLQFLLWYDEGEERNRGNFPPRFSGRQFPNYSSELNVNALELEDSALYLCASSSPFTDTQYFGPGTRLTVL.

The chain combines TRBV11-3 with TRBJ2-7, with TRBD1 matching 9 bases. This CDR3 is 12 amino acids long. Trimming removed 5 bases from V and 6 bases from J; junction bases left unmatched: 2. CDR1 and CDR2 from the germline V gene are SGHNT and YENEEA. The CDR3 nucleotides are TGTGCCAGCAGCAAGACAGGGGGCGAGCAGTACTTC. This translates into CASSKTGGEQYF.

The rearrangement joins TRBV12-3 or TRBV12-4 to TRBJ1-5; unclear D gene. CDR3 size: 13 residues. V lost 5 bases and J lost 11, with 16 bases in between. CDR3 residues: CASSPEVLGSQHF. The CDR3 DNA is TGTGCCAGCAGTCCAGAAGTCCTCGGGTCCCAGCATTTT.

CDR3 sequence reads: CASSPLGDRTYYGYTF. The CDR3 coding sequence is TGCGCCAGCAGCCCGCTAGGCGACAGAACCTACTATGGCTACACCTTC. The chain uses TRBV4-1 and TRBJ1-2; the D gene is possibly TRBD1 (5 bases). The CDR3 is 16 residues long. Looked up from germline, CDR1 is MGHRA and CDR2 is YSYEKL. Trimming left V 4 bases short and J 3 bases short, with 18 bases between.

The CDR3 coding sequence is TGTGCCAGCAGCCAGACAATGCTCCCCTACGAGCAGTACTTC. Amino acid sequence: CASSQTMLPYEQYF. V is TRBV14 and J is TRBJ2-7, with D unresolved. There are 14 residues in the CDR3. Germline-derived CDR1 and CDR2 are SGHDN and FVKESK. Trimming stripped 3 bases from V and 2 bases from J, with 11 bases between.

DNA for the CDR3: TGTGCCAGCGGCCGACAGGGGGTCTCGGGTGGCTACACCTTC. Encoded protein: CASGRQGVSGGYTF. The chain employs TRBV27 and TRBJ1-2, with TRBD1 matching 9 bases. Germline assignment: CDR1 MNHEY and CDR2 SMNVEV (reference sequence). The J segment lost 7 bases and the V segment lost 8 bases, leaving 11 bases of the junction unmatched. The CDR3 extends over 14 amino acids.

The V gene is TRBV5-4, the J gene TRBJ2-3; unclear D gene. Trimming took off 1 base at V and 2 bases at J, with 8 bases between the two ends. The CDR3 contains 14 residues. The germline V gene encodes CDR1 SGHNT and CDR2 YYREEE (reference sequence). The CDR3 DNA follows: TGTGCCAGCAGCTTGTCTGCTAACACAGATACGCAGTATTTT. Translation gives CASSLSANTDTQYF.

This CDR3 reads CASSKGRGPTYEQYF. The CDR3 coding sequence is TGTGCCAGCAGCAAAGGGAGGGGACCCACCTACGAGCAGTACTTC. This rearrangement joins TRBV21-1 to TRBJ2-7; the table's D call TRBD2 went unverified against the DNA. TRBV21-1 is a documented pseudogene. This CDR3 has 15 residues.

This clone was found once. V and J are TRBV18 and TRBJ1-6; possibly TRBD1 for D (5 bases). CDR3 length equals 14 residues. The ends were cut back, 3 bases at V and 6 bases at J, with 9 bases in the middle. From germline, CDR1 is KGHSH and CDR2 LQKENI. The CDR3 nucleotides are TGTGCCAGCTCACCGGCACAGGTTAATTCACCCCTCCACTTT. It encodes CASSPAQVNSPLHF. The full variable domain, its missing parts supplied by reference TRBV18 and TRBJ1-6, is NAGVMQNPRHLVRRRGQEARLRCSPMKGHSHVYWYRQLPEEGLKFMVYLQKENIIDESGMPKERFSAEFPKEGPSILRIQQVVRGDSAAYFCASSPAQVNSPLHFGNGTRLTVT.

The chain carries TRBV11-2 and TRBJ1-1; the D gene is possibly TRBD1 (6 bases). This CDR3 region has 16 residues. The V gene lost 5 bases and the J gene lost 0 bases, with 16 bases spanning the gap. The V gene's germline CDR1 is SGHAT and CDR2 FQNNGV. The CDR3: CASSTYGGRMNTEAFF. Here the CDR3 DNA reads TGTGCCAGCAGCACCTACGGGGGGCGGATGAACACTGAAGCTTTCTTT.

This clone showed up just once. The chain has TRBV4-2 and TRBJ2-2, with TRBD2 matching over 7 bases. Trimming at V came to 0 bases and at J to 3 bases, leaving 1 base not matched to a gene. The germline gives CDR1 LGHNA, CDR2 YNFKEQ. The CDR3 covers 15 residues. The CDR3 reads CASSQDLADTGELFF. In DNA, the CDR3 is TGTGCCAGCAGCCAAGACCTAGCGGACACCGGGGAGCTGTTTTTT.

The chain is built from TRBV29-1 and TRBJ1-1, with D possibly TRBD1 on 6 matching bases. Trimming stripped 3 bases from V and 6 bases from J, with 14 bases between. The germline gives CDR1 SQVTM, CDR2 ANQGSEA. This CDR3 spans 13 amino acids. The CDR3 region has the DNA TGCAGCGTTGAGAGAGGGGGGGACGCTGAAGCTTTCTTT. This gives the protein CSVERGGDAEAFF.

V is TRBV3-1 (or the pseudogene TRBV3-2) and J is TRBJ2-6; 8 bases agree with TRBD2. From germline, CDR1 is LGHDT and CDR2 YNNKEL (reference sequence). The CDR3 has 17 amino acids. V shed 0 bases and J 4 bases; nucleotides not matched to a gene: 5. The CDR3 DNA reads as TGTGCCAGCAGCCAAGACGGGGGGGCGCTGGGGGCCAACGTCCTGACTTTC. Amino acids: CASSQDGGALGANVLTF.

This clone was counted between two and nine times. The chain uses TRBV6-5 and TRBJ2-7, with D tentatively TRBD2 (5 bases). The germline V gene has CDR1 MNHEY and CDR2 SVGAGI. The CDR3 runs to 15 residues. Trimming stripped 4 bases from V and 0 bases from J, with 13 bases between. The CDR3 nucleotides are TGTGCCAGCAGTTCGGACCTGGGGAGCTCCTACGAGCAGTACTTC. Translated: CASSSDLGSSYEQYF.

This clone occurred a few times. The chain couples TRBV27 to TRBJ2-1; 14 bases line up with TRBD2. Germline-derived CDR1 and CDR2 are MNHEY and SMNVEV (reference sequence). CDR3 length equals 18 residues. The V and J ends lost 6 bases and 1 base, in that order; junction bases with no gene match: 8. The CDR3 here is CASRPTSGGAGSYNEQFF. The DNA of the CDR3 is TGTGCCAGCAGGCCGACTAGCGGGGGGGCTGGGTCCTACAATGAGCAGTTCTTC.

CDR3 region: CASSEIGQGLGYTF. The DNA of the CDR3 is TGTGCCAGCAGCGAGATAGGCCAGGGCCTTGGCTACACCTTC. The chain recombines TRBV7-2 with TRBJ1-2; D is perhaps TRBD1 (5 bases). Trimming shortened V by 5 bases and J by 7 bases, and 17 bases separated the two germline ends. The CDR3 contains 14 residues. The V gene's germline CDR1 is SGHTA and CDR2 FQGNSA.

This clone was detected once. The J gene is TRBJ2-1, the V gene TRBV27, with 8 bases lining up with TRBD2. J was trimmed by 8 bases and V by 1 base; bases with no gene match: 7. CDR1 is MNHEY and CDR2 is SMNVEV in the germline V gene (reference sequence). The length of the CDR3 is 15 residues. The CDR3 DNA sequence: TGTGCCAGCAGTTTATATAGAGCGGGAGACGATGAGCAGTTCTTC. Translation gives CASSLYRAGDDEQFF.

The chain carries TRBV6-5 and TRBJ1-5, with 10 bases matching TRBD1. Per the germline V gene, CDR1 is MNHEY and CDR2 is SVGAGI. Unmatched junction bases numbered 11, after V lost 7 bases and J lost 8 bases. The CDR3 runs 15 residues. The CDR3 region is CASIRTGGEEKPQHF. CDR3 nucleotide sequence: TGTGCCAGCATAAGGACAGGGGGGGAAGAAAAGCCCCAGCATTTT.

V gene TRBV30 combines with J gene TRBJ1-5; 9 bases match TRBD1. The junction had 7 bases not matched to a gene; V was cut back by 3 bases and J by 7 bases. Germline CDR1 and CDR2: GTSNPN and SVGIG (reference sequence). This CDR3 has 14 amino acids. The CDR3 sequence: CAWSKGTGQQPQHF. The CDR3 coding sequence is TGTGCCTGGAGCAAAGGGACAGGGCAACAGCCCCAGCATTTT.

V and J are TRBV4-2 and TRBJ2-1; a possible D gene is TRBD2 (6 bases). Trimming stripped 2 bases from V and 0 bases from J, with 11 bases between. CDR3 length equals 16 residues. Germline values: CDR1 LGHNA, CDR2 YNFKEQ. The DNA of the CDR3 is TGTGCCAGCAGCCAACTTAGCGGTAGCTCCTACAATGAGCAGTTCTTC. Translation: CASSQLSGSSYNEQFF.

The rearrangement links TRBV7-2 to TRBJ2-7; D remains ambiguous. The CDR3 totals 12 residues. CDR1 SGHTA and CDR2 FQGNSA come from the germline V gene. The ends were cut back, 1 base at V and 1 base at J, with 2 bases in the middle. The CDR3 DNA reads as TGTGCCAGCAGCTTAGTATCCTACGAGCAGTACTTC. This codes for CASSLVSYEQYF.

This clone has only one observation. The chain employs TRBV4-2 and TRBJ2-7, with TRBD1 identical over 10 bases. The CDR3 has 16 amino acids. Germline V CDR1 and CDR2: LGHNA, YNFKEQ. Trimming cost V 3 bases and J 4 bases; bases outside gene matches: 9. For the CDR3, the DNA is TGTGCCAGCAGCCACACTCCTGACAGGGGGCAGTACGAGCAGTACTTC. Its translation: CASSHTPDRGQYEQYF.

V and J are TRBV6-5 and TRBJ1-2; 7 bases are shared with TRBD1. With V trimmed by 10 bases and J by 5 bases, 7 bases remained unmatched. Per germline, CDR1 MNHEY and CDR2 SVGAGI. This CDR3 has 12 amino acids. CDR3 protein: CATGRGQYGYTF. The CDR3 DNA reads TGTGCCACCGGAAGGGGACAGTATGGCTACACCTTC.

The rearrangement joins TRBV10-2 to TRBJ1-4, with D perhaps matching TRBD1 (6 bases). This CDR3 region has 14 residues. Trimming cost V 2 bases and J 10 bases, with 14 bases left between them. CDR1 WSHSY and CDR2 SAAADI come from the germline V gene. CDR3 DNA: TGCGCCAGCAGTGAGGACAGGACGCAAGGAAAACTGTTTTTT. Protein sequence: CASSEDRTQGKLFF.

The sample holds one count of this clone. This rearrangement joins TRBV18 to TRBJ1-5; D unclear. Germline CDR1 KGHSH, CDR2 LQKENI. CDR3 size: 14 residues. The ends were cut back, 6 bases at V and 5 bases at J, with 14 bases in the middle. The CDR3 sequence is CASSDGNGYQPQHF. CDR3 coding DNA: TGTGCCAGCTCCGACGGAAACGGGTATCAGCCCCAGCATTTT.

This clone showed up just once. The chain links TRBV15 to TRBJ1-4; 10 nucleotides align to TRBD1. CDR3 length: 15 residues. V lost 0 bases and J lost 7; bases outside the gene matches: 2. The germline V gene has CDR1 LNHNV and CDR2 YYDKDF (reference sequence). CDR3 residues: CATSRETGGGEKLFF. The CDR3 nucleotides read TGTGCCACCAGCAGAGAGACAGGGGGCGGTGAAAAACTGTTTTTT.

V gene TRBV6-5 combines with J gene TRBJ2-1, with 9 bases that match TRBD1. The CDR3 has 14 amino acids. CDR1 is MNHEY, CDR2 SVGAGI, per germline. With V trimmed by 7 bases and J by 6 bases, 7 bases remained unmatched. CDR3 nucleotide sequence: TGTGCCAGCATTCCGGGACAGGGTGGCAATGAGCAGTTCTTC. Protein product: CASIPGQGGNEQFF.

This clone appeared once. The rearrangement links TRBV7-9 to TRBJ1-4; D perhaps matches TRBD1 (6 bases). Germline-derived CDR1 and CDR2 are SEHNR and FQNEAQ (reference sequence). The CDR3 has 15 amino acids. V lost 5 bases to trimming and J lost 8 bases, with 18 bases between them. CDR3: CASSLDGQLREKLFF. DNA of the CDR3: TGTGCCAGCAGCCTTGACGGACAGTTACGGGAAAAACTGTTTTTT.

This clone was observed a few times. The chain has TRBV25-1 and TRBJ2-7; D ambiguous. The CDR3 has 13 residues. Germline CDR1 and CDR2: MGHDK and SYGVNS. V was pared by 0 bases and J by 0 bases, with 3 bases between. This chain's CDR3 is CASSEYYSYEQYF. The CDR3 DNA follows: TGTGCCAGCAGTGAATACTACTCCTACGAGCAGTACTTC.

This clone has only a few counts. The chain couples TRBV7-2 to TRBJ2-1; TRBD2 aligns across 8 bases. This CDR3 has 15 residues. Germline V gene data show CDR1 as SGHTA and CDR2 as FQGNSA. V gave up 0 bases and J gave up 8 bases; unmatched junction bases: 6. The CDR3 bases are TGTGCCAGCAGCTTAGCGCTCCTAGCGGGTGATGAGCAGTTCTTC. Protein sequence: CASSLALLAGDEQFF.

In this sample, this clone turned up a few times. This chain connects TRBV5-6 to TRBJ1-2, with 12 bases lining up with TRBD1. V shed 2 bases, J shed 8 bases, and the junction held 7 bases outside the gene matches. Germline V CDR1 and CDR2: SGHDT, YYEEEE. The CDR3 runs to 15 residues. The CDR3 DNA is TGTGCCAGCAGCTTCCGGGACAGGGGGCAGAAGGGCTACACCTTC. Translation: CASSFRDRGQKGYTF.